The source of this TCR beta chain is a study of blood T cell repertoires in COVID-19. Study details: Italy, Spain and the United States were the sources of the convalescent and acute COVID-19 samples. In each case, the material was cDNA or gDNA derived from T cells, B-cell-depleted T cells, or PBMCs.

In the authors' methods: Reference gene primer amplification yielded estimated nucleated cell counts. Method: immunoSEQ multiplex PCR; TCRdb's copy keeps in-frame clones and lacks some. V and J calls and clone size are given by that table; D and trimming were obtained from the DNA. The sample contains about 120,000 clones, roughly four fifths of which appear only once. From germline, CDR1 is MNHEY and CDR2 SMNVEV (reference sequence). The CDR3 runs to 15 residues. The V end was cut by 7 bases, the J end by 6 bases, with 16 bases between. The sequenced sample was peripheral blood. The TCR sequence derives from a human donor in a cohort sampled during active COVID-19. This sequence joins TRBV27 and TRBJ1-6, with D perhaps TRBD1 (5 bases). CDR3 region: CASTLRQGFNSPLHF. For the CDR3, the DNA is TGTGCCAGCACCCTTCGGCAGGGCTTTAATTCACCCCTCCACTTT.